Listed here are 13 T cell receptor beta chains from one sample, sequenced in a study of T cells in Graves' hyperthyroidism and ophthalmopathy. Researchers amplified the TCR beta CDR3 regions from RNA transcripts. The HTBI set primed first-round TCR CDR3 RT-PCR. TCRdb re-analysed the multiplex PCR reads in MiXCR, keeping a single row per CDR3 protein. Of hundreds of thousands of distinct CDR3 sequences listed, 20% to 30% are singletons. The sample comprised blood. The receptors were sampled from a man in his forties or fifties with Graves' hyperthyroidism.

This clonotype was seen a handful of times. The CDR3 spells CSASHPWGRGETQYF. The CDR3 nucleotides read TGCAGTGCTAGCCACCCCTGGGGACGAGGGGAGACCCAGTACTTC. The rearrangement joins TRBV20-1 to TRBJ2-5; either TRBD1 or TRBD2 may supply D (5 bases each). Germline V lookup: CDR1 DFQATT, CDR2 SNEGSKA (reference sequence). V dropped 3 bases and J dropped 5 bases, with 19 bases sitting between them. There are 15 residues in the CDR3.

J is TRBJ2-2 and V is TRBV15; unclear D gene. The germline V and J ends were trimmed by 0 bases and 2 bases, with 4 bases remaining between them. This CDR3 spans 14 amino acids. Germline CDR1 LNHNV, CDR2 YYDKDF (reference sequence). In DNA, the CDR3 is TGTGCCACCAGCAGAGATGCAAACACCGGGGAGCTGTTTTTT. Translating it yields CATSRDANTGELFF.

This clonotype turned up a few times. This rearrangement joins TRBV7-9 to TRBJ2-6, with 11 nucleotides matching TRBD1. From germline, CDR1 is SEHNR and CDR2 FQNEAQ (reference sequence). The CDR3 is 18 amino acids. V trimming: 5 bases; J trimming: 3 bases; junction bases outside the gene matches: 9. The CDR3 loop is CASSPRTGGGFGANVLTF. The CDR3 DNA sequence: TGTGCCAGCAGCCCCCGGACAGGGGGCGGATTTGGGGCCAACGTCCTGACTTTC.

This chain uses TRBV4-1 with TRBJ1-1, with D possibly matching TRBD1 (5 bases). The germline V and J ends were trimmed by 4 bases and 1 base, with 13 bases remaining between them. Germline V lookup: CDR1 MGHRA, CDR2 YSYEKL. There are 15 residues in the CDR3. The CDR3 loop reads CASSPGGARNTEAFF. In nucleotides, the CDR3 is TGCGCCAGCAGCCCGGGAGGGGCACGGAACACTGAAGCTTTCTTT.

There are a few counts of this clonotype. The chain has TRBV29-1 and TRBJ2-3, with unresolved D. The CDR3 covers 14 residues. Germline loops: CDR1 SQVTM, CDR2 ANQGSEA. V lost 1 base and J lost 5, with 13 bases in between. CDR3 in DNA: TGCAGCGTTGAAGTTCGTTCGGCAGGAGATACGCAGTATTTT. This sequence encodes CSVEVRSAGDTQYF.

The V call is TRBV2, the J call TRBJ2-7; D unclear. The CDR3 loop spans 14 amino acids. Trimming cost V 3 bases and J 2 bases, with 11 bases left between them. Germline V gene lookup returns CDR1 SNHLY and CDR2 FYNNEI. CDR3 DNA sequence: TGTGCCAGCAGTGAGGTTTTAGATACCTACGAGCAGTACTTC. This encodes CASSEVLDTYEQYF.

This chain joins TRBV7-2 and TRBJ2-3; possibly TRBD2 for D (5 bases). The CDR3 length is 14 residues. Germline values: CDR1 SGHTA, CDR2 FQGNSA. With 4 bases removed from V and 0 bases from J, the gap between germline ends came to 8 bases. CDR3: CASSWRTSTDTQYF. The CDR3 nucleotides are TGTGCCAGCAGCTGGAGGACTAGCACAGATACGCAGTATTTT.

This clonotype was recorded a few times. J is TRBJ2-3 and V is TRBV4-2; D is unresolved. CDR3 length: 16 amino acids. Germline V lookup: CDR1 LGHNA, CDR2 YNFKEQ. V dropped 5 bases and J dropped 1 base, with 16 bases sitting between them. CDR3 sequence (DNA): TGTGCCAGCAGCGAAAACTTCCCCCCACGCACAGATACGCAGTATTTT. This sequence encodes CASSENFPPRTDTQYF.

J is TRBJ2-1 and V is TRBV6-2 or TRBV6-3; 10 positions agree with TRBD1. CDR1 is MNHEY and CDR2 is SVGEGT in the germline V gene. The CDR3 length is 15 residues. Trimming removed 7 bases from V and 3 bases from J; junction bases left unmatched: 6. The CDR3: CASKGRTGGYNEQFF. DNA for the CDR3: TGTGCCAGCAAAGGCAGGACAGGGGGCTACAATGAGCAGTTCTTC.

The rearrangement uses TRBV28 and TRBJ1-5; no clear D gene. The CDR3 contains 14 residues. Trimming shortened V by 2 bases and J by 6 bases, and 11 bases separated the two germline ends. CDR1 and CDR2 from the germline V gene are MDHEN and SYDVKM. The CDR3 bases are TGTGCCAGCAGTTTACCGGGGAACGGTCAGCCCCAGCATTTT. Translated: CASSLPGNGQPQHF.

This clonotype was counted only a few times. The chain couples TRBV27 to TRBJ1-1; D possibly corresponds to TRBD1 (5 bases). Looked up from germline, CDR1 is MNHEY and CDR2 is SMNVEV (reference sequence). Trimming took off 2 bases at V and 2 bases at J, with 12 bases between the two ends. There are 15 residues in the CDR3. The CDR3 DNA follows: TGTGCCAGCAGTTTACGAGCGGGGGTTAACACTGAAGCTTTCTTT. Protein: CASSLRAGVNTEAFF.

The gene calls are TRBV20-1 and TRBJ2-3; no definite D call. Germline values: CDR1 DFQATT, CDR2 SNEGSKA (reference sequence). CDR3 length: 12 amino acids. Between the trimmed V and J ends, which lost 1 base and 4 bases, there was a span of 6 bases. CDR3 sequence: CSARVRADTQYF. CDR3 coding DNA: TGCAGTGCTAGAGTTCGGGCAGATACGCAGTATTTT.

This clonotype came up a few times. V gene TRBV7-2 combines with J gene TRBJ2-1; 10 bases are shared with TRBD2. After removal of 4 bases from V and 1 base from J, the junction contained 4 bases not matched to a gene. Germline CDR1 is SGHTA and CDR2 is FQGNSA. The CDR3 spans 16 residues. CDR3 region: CASSSGLAASYNEQFF. The CDR3 DNA sequence: TGTGCCAGCAGCTCCGGACTAGCGGCATCCTACAATGAGCAGTTCTTC. Based on the CDR3 plus reference TRBV7-2 and TRBJ2-1, the full variable domain is GAGVSQSPSNKVTEKGKDVELRCDPISGHTALYWYRQSLGQGLEFLIYFQGNSAPDKSGLPSDRFSAERTGGSVSTLTIQRTQQEDSAVYLCASSSGLAASYNEQFFGPGTRLTVL.